The T cell receptor beta chain described here comes from a study of T cell responses to AZD1222 COVID-19 vaccine. Regarding the study as a whole: Sampling that yielded the repertoires occurred only after the peak T cell response. It was only a handful of AZD1222 recipients who were seropositive at baseline. A rise in Spike-specific TCR breadth and depth followed two AZD1222 doses. The donors showed a predominance of white British ancestry and of females, with possible underestimation of clonal diversity.

Comment on this clone: The antigen is unknown.

CDR1 is SGHKS, CDR2 YYEKEE, per germline (reference sequence). The V end lost 4 bases, the J end lost 8 bases, and 15 bases lay between the germline ends. The CDR3 is 13 residues long. This table comes from immunoSEQ multiplex PCR, and its TCRdb copy is limited to in-frame clones, with some not included. The sample includes about 120,000 clones, roughly 92% of them seen just once. The genes are TRBV5-5 and TRBJ1-2; D remains ambiguous. Specimen: peripheral blood, collected 28 days after the second AZD1222 dose. This receptor was obtained from an adult who received the AZD1222 COVID-19 vaccine. CDR3 loop: CASSLSLAGGYTF. The CDR3 DNA is TGTGCCAGCAGCCTGAGCTTGGCGGGAGGCTACACCTTC.